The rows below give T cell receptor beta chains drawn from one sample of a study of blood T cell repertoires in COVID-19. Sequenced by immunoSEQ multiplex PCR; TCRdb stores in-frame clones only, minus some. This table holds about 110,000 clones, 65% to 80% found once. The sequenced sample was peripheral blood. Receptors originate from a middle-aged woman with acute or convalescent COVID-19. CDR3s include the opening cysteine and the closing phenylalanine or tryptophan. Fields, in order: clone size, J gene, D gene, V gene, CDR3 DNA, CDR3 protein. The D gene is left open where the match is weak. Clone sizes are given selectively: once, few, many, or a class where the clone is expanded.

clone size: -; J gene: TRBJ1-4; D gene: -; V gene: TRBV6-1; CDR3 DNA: TGTGCCAGCAGTGAGGTTCAGTATGAAAAACTGTTTTTT; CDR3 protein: CASSEVQYEKLFF
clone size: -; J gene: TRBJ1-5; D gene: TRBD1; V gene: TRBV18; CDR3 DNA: TGTGCCAGCTCACAGGGACAGGGCAATCAGCCCCAGCATTTT; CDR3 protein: CASSQGQGNQPQHF
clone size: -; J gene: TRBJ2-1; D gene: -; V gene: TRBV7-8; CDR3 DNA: TGTGCCAGCAGCCAAGGTACAGCGGAGGGCGGTGAGCAGTTCTTC; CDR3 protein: CASSQGTAEGGEQFF
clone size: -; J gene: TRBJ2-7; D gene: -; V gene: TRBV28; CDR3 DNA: TGTGCCAGCAGTTTAAACAGGCTCTACGAGCAGTACTTC; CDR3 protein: CASSLNRLYEQYF
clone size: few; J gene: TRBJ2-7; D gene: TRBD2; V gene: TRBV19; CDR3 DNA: TGTGCCAGTAAACAGAGCGGGGGGGCGGAGGAGCAGTACTTC; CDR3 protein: CASKQSGGAEEQYF
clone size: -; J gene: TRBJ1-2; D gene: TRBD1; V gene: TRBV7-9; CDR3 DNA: TGTGCCAGCAGCGTTCTAGGGACAGTTCGGCCCTATGGCTACACCTTC; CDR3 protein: CASSVLGTVRPYGYTF
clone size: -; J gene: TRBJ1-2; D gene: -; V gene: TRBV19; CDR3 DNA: TGTGCCAGTATCGCAACAGGGACCTATAACTATGGCTACACCTTC; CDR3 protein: CASIATGTYNYGYTF
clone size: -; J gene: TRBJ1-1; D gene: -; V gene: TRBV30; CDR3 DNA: TGTGCCTGGAGTGTAACAGGAAGTGAAGCTTTCTTT; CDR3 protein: CAWSVTGSEAFF
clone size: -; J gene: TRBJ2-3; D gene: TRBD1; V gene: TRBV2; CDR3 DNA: TGTGCCAGCACCCTCGGACAGGGGGCAGATACGCAGTATTTT; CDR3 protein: CASTLGQGADTQYF
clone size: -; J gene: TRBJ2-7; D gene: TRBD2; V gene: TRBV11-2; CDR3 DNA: TGTGCCAGCAGCCAGGGACTAGCGGGCTACGAGCAGTACTTC; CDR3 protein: CASSQGLAGYEQYF
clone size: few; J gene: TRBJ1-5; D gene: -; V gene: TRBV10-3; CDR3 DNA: TGTGCCATCAGTGAGTCACGGTATGATCAGCCCCAGCATTTT; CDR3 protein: CAISESRYDQPQHF
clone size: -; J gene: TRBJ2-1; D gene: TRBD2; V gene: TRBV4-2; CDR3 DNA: TGTGCCAGCAGCCAAGATGTGCCCGGCGCCTCAAGTATAAGCGGGGATGAGCAGTTCTTC; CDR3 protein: CASSQDVPGASSISGDEQFF
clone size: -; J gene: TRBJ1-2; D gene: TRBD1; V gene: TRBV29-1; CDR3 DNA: TGCAGCGTAGAAGGGAGGGACAGGGAGCCTGTTGACGAGGGCTACACCTTC; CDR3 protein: CSVEGRDREPVDEGYTF
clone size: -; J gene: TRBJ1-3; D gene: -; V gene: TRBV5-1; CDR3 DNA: TGCGCCAGCAGCTTGGGCGGAGTCTCTGGAAACACCATATATTTT; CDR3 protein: CASSLGGVSGNTIYF
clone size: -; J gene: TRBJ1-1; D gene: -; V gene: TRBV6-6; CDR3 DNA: TGTGCCAGCAGTTACTCGAGGGGGGGAACTGAAGCTTTCTTT; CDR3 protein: CASSYSRGGTEAFF
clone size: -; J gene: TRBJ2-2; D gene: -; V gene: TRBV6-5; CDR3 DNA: TGTGCCAGCAGCTATCAGGTCCTGAACACCGGGGAGCTGTTTTTT; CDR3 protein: CASSYQVLNTGELFF
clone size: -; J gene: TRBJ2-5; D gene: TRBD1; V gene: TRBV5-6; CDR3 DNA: TGTGCCAGCAGCCTGGGGACAGGGATGTGGGAGACCCAGTACTTC; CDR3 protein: CASSLGTGMWETQYF
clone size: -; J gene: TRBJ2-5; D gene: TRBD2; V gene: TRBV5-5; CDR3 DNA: TGTGCCAGCAGCTCCGGACTAGCGGGGGGCCCGCGGCAGACCCAGTACTTC; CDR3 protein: CASSSGLAGGPRQTQYF
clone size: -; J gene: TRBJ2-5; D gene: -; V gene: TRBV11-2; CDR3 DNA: TGTGCCAGCAGCTTAAGGGGAGAGACCCAGTACTTC; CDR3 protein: CASSLRGETQYF
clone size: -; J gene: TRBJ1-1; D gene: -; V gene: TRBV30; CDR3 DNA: TGTGCCTGGAGTCCGGTGTTCACTGAAGCTTTCTTT; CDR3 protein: CAWSPVFTEAFF
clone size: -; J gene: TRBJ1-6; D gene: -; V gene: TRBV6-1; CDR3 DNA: TGTGCCAGCAGTGAGGCATTCTATAATTCACCCCTCCACTTT; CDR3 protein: CASSEAFYNSPLHF
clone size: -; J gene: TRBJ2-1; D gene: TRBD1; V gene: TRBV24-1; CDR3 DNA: TGTGCCACCGGGGGACAGGGGGAATCCTACAATGAGCAGTTCTTC; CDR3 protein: CATGGQGESYNEQFF
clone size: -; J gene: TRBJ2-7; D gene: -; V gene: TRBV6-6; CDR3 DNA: TGTGCCAGCAGTACCAGGGCGGGGACTTACGAGCAGTACTTC; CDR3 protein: CASSTRAGTYEQYF
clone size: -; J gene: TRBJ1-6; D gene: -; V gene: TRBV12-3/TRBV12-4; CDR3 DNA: TGTGCCAGCAGTTTAGCCGATTCACCCCTCCACTTT; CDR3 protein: CASSLADSPLHF
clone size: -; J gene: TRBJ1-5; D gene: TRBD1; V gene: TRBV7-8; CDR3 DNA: TGTGCCAGCAGCGCTGGGACAGGAACCTCAGCGACCCAGCATTTT; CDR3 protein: CASSAGTGTSATQHF
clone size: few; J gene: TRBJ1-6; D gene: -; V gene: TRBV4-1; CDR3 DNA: TGCGCCAGCAGCCAAGATATGGGCAGGGGCGGGTCCTATAATTCACCCCTCCACTTT; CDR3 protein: CASSQDMGRGGSYNSPLHF
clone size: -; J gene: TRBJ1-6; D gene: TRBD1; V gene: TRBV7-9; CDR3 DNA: TGTGCCAGCAGCTTAGTCGTTCAGGGACAGGGACATTCACCCCTCCACTTT; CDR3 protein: CASSLVVQGQGHSPLHF
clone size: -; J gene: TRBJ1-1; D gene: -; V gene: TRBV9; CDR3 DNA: TGTGCCAGCAGCGTTATCGGACAAGGAAAAACTGAAGCTTTCTTT; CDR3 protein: CASSVIGQGKTEAFF
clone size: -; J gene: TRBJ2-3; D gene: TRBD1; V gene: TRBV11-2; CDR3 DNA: TGTGCCAGCAGCCAAGGGACAGACACAGATACGCAGTATTTT; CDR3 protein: CASSQGTDTDTQYF
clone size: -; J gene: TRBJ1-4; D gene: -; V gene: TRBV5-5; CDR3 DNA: TGTGCCAGCAGCGAAAACGACTGGCCTAATGAAAAACTGTTTTTT; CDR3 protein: CASSENDWPNEKLFF
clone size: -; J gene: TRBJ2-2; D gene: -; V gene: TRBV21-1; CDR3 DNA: TGTGCCAGCAGCGCCAAAGAGGACAGGGTGAGAGGGACCGGGGAGCTGTTTTTT; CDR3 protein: CASSAKEDRVRGTGELFF
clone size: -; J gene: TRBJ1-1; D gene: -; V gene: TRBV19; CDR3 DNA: TGTGCCTCAGGAGGAGTGAACACTGAAGCTTTCTTT; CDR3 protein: CASGGVNTEAFF
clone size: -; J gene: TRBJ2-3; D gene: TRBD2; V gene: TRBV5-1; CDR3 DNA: TGCGCCAGCAGCTTGGGACTTAGGACTAGCGGTACAGATACGCAGTATTTT; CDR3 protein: CASSLGLRTSGTDTQYF
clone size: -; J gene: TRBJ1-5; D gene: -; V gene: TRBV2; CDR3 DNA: TGTGCCAGCAGTGACACGGCAGGTGATCAGCCCCAGCATTTT; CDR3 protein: CASSDTAGDQPQHF
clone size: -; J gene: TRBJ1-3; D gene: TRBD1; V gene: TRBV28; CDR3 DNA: TGTGCCAGCAGTTTAATACAGGGGACTGGAAACACCATATATTTT; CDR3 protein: CASSLIQGTGNTIYF
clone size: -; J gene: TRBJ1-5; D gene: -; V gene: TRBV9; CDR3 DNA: TGTGCCAGCAGCTCGGATGGGACACCCAATCAGCCCCAGCATTTT; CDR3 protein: CASSSDGTPNQPQHF
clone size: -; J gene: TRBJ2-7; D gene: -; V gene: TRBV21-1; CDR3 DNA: TGTGCCAGCAACCGACACCCCTACGAGCAGTACTTC; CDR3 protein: CASNRHPYEQYF
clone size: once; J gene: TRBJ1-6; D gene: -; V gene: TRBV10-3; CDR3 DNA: TGTGCCATCAGCGACCGGGACTATAATTCACCCCTCCACTTT; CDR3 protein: CAISDRDYNSPLHF
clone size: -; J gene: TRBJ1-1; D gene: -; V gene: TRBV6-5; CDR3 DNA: TGTGCCAGCAGGAGCGGGCGTACTGAAGCTTTCTTT; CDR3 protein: CASRSGRTEAFF
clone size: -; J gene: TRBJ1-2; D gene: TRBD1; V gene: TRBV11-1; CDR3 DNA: TGTGCCAGCAGCCCTGGGACAGCGCGTGACTACACCTTC; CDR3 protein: CASSPGTARDYTF
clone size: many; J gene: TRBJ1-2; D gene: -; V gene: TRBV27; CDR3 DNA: TGTGCCAGCAGACCCACAGGGATTGGTGGCTACACCTTC; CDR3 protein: CASRPTGIGGYTF
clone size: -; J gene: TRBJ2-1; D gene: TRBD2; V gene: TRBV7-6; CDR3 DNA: TGTGCCAGCAGCTTAGGTAGCGGGGGGGCCAATGAGCAGTTCTTC; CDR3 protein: CASSLGSGGANEQFF
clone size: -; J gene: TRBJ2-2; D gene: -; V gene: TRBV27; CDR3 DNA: TGTGCCAGCAGTTTTCACGGACTTTCCGGGGAGCTGTTTTTT; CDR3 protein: CASSFHGLSGELFF
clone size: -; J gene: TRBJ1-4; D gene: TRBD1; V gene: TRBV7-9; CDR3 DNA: TGTGCCAGCAGCTCCCCCCGTACGGGACAGGGTAAACTTAATGAAAAACTGTTTTTT; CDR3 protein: CASSSPRTGQGKLNEKLFF
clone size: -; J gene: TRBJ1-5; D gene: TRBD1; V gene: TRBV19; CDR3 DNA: TGTGCCAGTAGTATAGGGACAGGGGAACGGCCCCAGCATTTT; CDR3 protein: CASSIGTGERPQHF
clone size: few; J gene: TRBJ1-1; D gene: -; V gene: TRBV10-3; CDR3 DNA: TGTGCCATCTCCAGTACCACTGAAGCTTTCTTT; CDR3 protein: CAISSTTEAFF
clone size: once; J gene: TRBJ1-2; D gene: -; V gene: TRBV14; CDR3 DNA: TGTGCCAGCAGCCAAGGGGGACAAATTCCCTATGGCTACACCTTC; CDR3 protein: CASSQGGQIPYGYTF
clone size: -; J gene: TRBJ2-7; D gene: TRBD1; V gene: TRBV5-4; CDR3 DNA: TGTGCCAGCAGCTTTGGACAGGACGAGCAGTACTTC; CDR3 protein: CASSFGQDEQYF
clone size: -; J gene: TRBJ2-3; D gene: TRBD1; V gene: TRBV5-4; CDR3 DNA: TGTGCCAGCAGCTCGCGGACAGGGACTACAGATACGCAGTATTTT; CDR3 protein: CASSSRTGTTDTQYF
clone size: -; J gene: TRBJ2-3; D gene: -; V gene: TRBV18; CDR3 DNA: TGTGCCAGCTCACCACCCCAGGGAATCCCAGATACGCAGTATTTT; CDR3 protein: CASSPPQGIPDTQYF
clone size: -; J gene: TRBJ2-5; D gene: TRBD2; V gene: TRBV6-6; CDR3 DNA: TGTGCCGGGGGGAACGGGGGGGCCCGGGAGACCCAGTACTTC; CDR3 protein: CAGGNGGARETQYF
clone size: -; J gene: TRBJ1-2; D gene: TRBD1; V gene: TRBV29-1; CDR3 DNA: TGCAGCGTTGAGGGGCAGGGGGCCGGGGGCTACACCTTC; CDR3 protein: CSVEGQGAGGYTF
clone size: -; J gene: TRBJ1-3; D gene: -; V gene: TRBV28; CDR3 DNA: TGTGCCAGCATTACCTCGGAGGAGTCCTCTGGAAACACCATATATTTT; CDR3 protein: CASITSEESSGNTIYF
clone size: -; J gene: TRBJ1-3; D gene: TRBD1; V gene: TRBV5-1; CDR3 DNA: TGCGCCAGCAACACCGGACAGGGCGACACCATATATTTT; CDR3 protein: CASNTGQGDTIYF